This TCR beta chain was recovered during a study of cytomegalovirus exposure and HLA in healthy donors. Trimming took off 8 bases at V and 0 bases at J, with 15 bases between the two ends. CDR1 is MGHDK, CDR2 SYGVNS, per germline. The CDR3 totals 15 residues. This clone was recorded only once. This specimen includes other DNA sequences encoding the same CDR3. Researchers ran the PCR with 60 Vbeta and 13 Jbeta primers. Assay used: immunoSEQ multiplex PCR; TCRdb lists only in-frame clones, some missing. In the table there are around 70,000 clones, approximately 90% of which are singletons. Material for sequencing was PBMCs. This chain joins TRBV25-1 and TRBJ2-3; D is perhaps TRBD1 (6 bases). This sequence originates from a woman aged 25 to 39 in good health and CMV-seronegative. CDR3 nucleotides: TGTGCCAGCTCCTGGACAGCTTCTAGCACAGATACGCAGTATTTT. Its translation: CASSWTASSTDTQYF.